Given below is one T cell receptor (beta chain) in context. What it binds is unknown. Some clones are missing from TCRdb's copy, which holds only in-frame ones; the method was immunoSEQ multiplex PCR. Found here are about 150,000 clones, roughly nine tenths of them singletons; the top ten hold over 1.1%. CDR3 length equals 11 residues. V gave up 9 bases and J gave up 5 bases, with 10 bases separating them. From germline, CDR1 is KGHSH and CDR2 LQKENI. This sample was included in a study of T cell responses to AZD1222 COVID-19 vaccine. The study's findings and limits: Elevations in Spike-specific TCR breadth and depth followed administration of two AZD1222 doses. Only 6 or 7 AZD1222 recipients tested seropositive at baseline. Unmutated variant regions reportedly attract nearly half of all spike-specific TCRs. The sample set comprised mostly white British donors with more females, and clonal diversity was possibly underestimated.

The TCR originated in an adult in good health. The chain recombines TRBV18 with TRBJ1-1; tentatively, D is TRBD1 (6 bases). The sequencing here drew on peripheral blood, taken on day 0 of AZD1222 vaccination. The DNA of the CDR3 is TGTGCCAGTACAGGGTTAACTGAAGCTTTCTTT. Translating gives CASTGLTEAFF.